The following is a TCR beta chain sequence with its context. Antigen unknown. Gene labels here are mouse ones. Coverage ceases 1 residue before the CDR3 finishes, and the germline J gene fills in the end. Other DNA sequences from this sample encode an identical CDR3 as well. This sample was included in a study of tissue T cells after allogeneic stem cell transplantation. Study-wide results and caveats: Within patients, tissue anatomy strongly shaped TCR repertoire composition. Blood and spleen captured only part of the tissue TCR repertoire.

Indicated time point: mouse harvest day 7 after allogeneic transplant. Tail vein injection delivered 10^7 T-cell-depleted bone marrow cells and 10^6 splenic CD5+ T cells. Tissues came from B6→BALB/c major-mismatch GVHD mice at day 7 or 14. Libraries were prepared by immunoSEQ multiplex PCR; TCRdb keeps only in-frame clonotypes and omits some of them. The table includes about 7,200 clones, roughly half detected once. Per the germline V gene, CDR1 is KGHPV and CDR2 is FQNQEV (reference sequence). The trim removed 6 bases at V and 4 bases at J, leaving 6 bases unmatched. The CDR3 is 14 residues long. The origin of this receptor is a female BALB/c mouse given C57BL/6 T cells with graft-versus-host disease after an allogeneic hematopoietic cell transplant. V and J are TRBV26 and TRBJ1-1; the match to TRBD1 covers 9 bases. Sequencing was performed on lymph node tissue. Incomplete CDR3 DNA: TGTGCCAGCAGCTGGGACAGGGAGGGCACAGAAGTCTTC. The encoded protein is CASSWDREGTEVF. The complete CDR3 protein is CASSWDREGTEVFF.